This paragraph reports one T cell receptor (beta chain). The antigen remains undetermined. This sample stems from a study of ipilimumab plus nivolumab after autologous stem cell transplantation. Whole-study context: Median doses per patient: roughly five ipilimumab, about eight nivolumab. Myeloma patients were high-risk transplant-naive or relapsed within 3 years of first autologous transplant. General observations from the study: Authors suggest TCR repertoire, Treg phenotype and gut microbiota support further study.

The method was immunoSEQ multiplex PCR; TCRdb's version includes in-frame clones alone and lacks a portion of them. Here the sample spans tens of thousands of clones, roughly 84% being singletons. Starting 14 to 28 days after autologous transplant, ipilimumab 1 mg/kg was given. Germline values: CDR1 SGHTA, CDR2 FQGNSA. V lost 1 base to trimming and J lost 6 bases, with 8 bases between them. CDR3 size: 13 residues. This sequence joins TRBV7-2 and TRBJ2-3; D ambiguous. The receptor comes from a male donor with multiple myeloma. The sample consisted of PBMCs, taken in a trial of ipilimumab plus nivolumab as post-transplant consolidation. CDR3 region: CASSLEVLDTQYF. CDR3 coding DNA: TGTGCCAGCAGCTTAGAGGTGCTGGATACGCAGTATTTT. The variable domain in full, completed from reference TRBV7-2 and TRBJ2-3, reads GAGVSQSPSNKVTEKGKDVELRCDPISGHTALYWYRQSLGQGLEFLIYFQGNSAPDKSGLPSDRFSAERTGGSVSTLTIQRTQQEDSAVYLCASSLEVLDTQYFGPGTRLTVL.